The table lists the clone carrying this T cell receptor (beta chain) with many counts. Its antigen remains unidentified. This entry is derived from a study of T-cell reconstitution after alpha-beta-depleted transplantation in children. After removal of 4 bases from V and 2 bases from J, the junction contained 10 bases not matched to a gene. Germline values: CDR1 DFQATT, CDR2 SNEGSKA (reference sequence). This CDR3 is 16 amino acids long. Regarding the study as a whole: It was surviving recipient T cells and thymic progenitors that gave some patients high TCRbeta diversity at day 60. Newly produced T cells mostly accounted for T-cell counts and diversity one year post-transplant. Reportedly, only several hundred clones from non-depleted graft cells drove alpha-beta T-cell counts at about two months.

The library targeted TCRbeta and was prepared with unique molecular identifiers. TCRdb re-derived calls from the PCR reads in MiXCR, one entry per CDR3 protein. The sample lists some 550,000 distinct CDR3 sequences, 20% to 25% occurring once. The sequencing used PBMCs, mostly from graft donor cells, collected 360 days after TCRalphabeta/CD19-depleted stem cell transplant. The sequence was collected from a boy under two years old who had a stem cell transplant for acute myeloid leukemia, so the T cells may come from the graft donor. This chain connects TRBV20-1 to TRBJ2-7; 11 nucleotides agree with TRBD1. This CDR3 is CSATSRTGGDPYEQYF. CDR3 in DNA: TGCAGTGCTACCTCCAGGACAGGGGGCGATCCCTACGAGCAGTACTTC.